These 13 T cell receptor beta chains share one sample of origin, sequenced in a study of blood T cells in healthy people across ages (dated by TCRdb to 2014 to 2015). The library was built by means of 5' RACE. A second PCR of roughly 6 to 12 cycles was performed with a sample-barcoded 5' primer and a J-beta primer mix. Using fastp trimming at Q25 and MiXCR clonotype assembly, TCRdb reanalyzed the public sequencing data and kept in-frame beta chains. Records with the same CDR3 protein are collapsed into one entry carrying the most frequent genes and DNA. For this sample the table gives approximately 2,000,000 distinct CDR3 sequences, of which more than 35% were detected only once. About 21% of the sample goes to the ten largest clones. The sequencing sample was made of blood. The receptors come from a human donor in good health.

The chain combines TRBV4-3 with TRBJ2-2; 9 bases are shared with TRBD2. J gave up 4 bases and V 5 bases, and 5 bases lay outside the gene matches. This CDR3 has 15 amino acids. Germline V gene lookup returns CDR1 LGHNA and CDR2 YSLEER. The CDR3 here is CASSNSGGFTGELFF. The CDR3 DNA reads TGCGCCAGCAGCAATAGCGGGGGTTTCACCGGGGAGCTGTTTTTT.

As to this clonotype: A junction end diverges from the germline sequence, so it may reflect a read error. The chain couples TRBV5-1 to TRBJ1-5, with a tentative D call TRBD1 (6 bases). The CDR3 is 14 residues long. The germline CDR1 and CDR2 sequences are SGHRS and YFSETQ. The CDR3 protein is CASSLGEGGQPQHF. The CDR3 DNA is TGTGCCAGCAGCTTGGGGGAGGGGGGACAGCCCCAGCATTTT.

This rearrangement joins TRBV7-2 to TRBJ2-5; D unclear. The V gene's germline CDR1 is SGHTA and CDR2 FQGNSA. The CDR3 has 12 residues. V was trimmed by 4 bases and J by 5 bases, leaving 8 bases between them. DNA for the CDR3: TGTGCCAGCAGCTACATCGCGGAGACCCAGTACTTC. Encoded protein: CASSYIAETQYF.

The gene calls are TRBV7-9 and TRBJ2-7; D gene uncertain. CDR3 length: 13 amino acids. Trimming cost V 5 bases and J 10 bases, with 18 bases left between them. The germline V gene encodes CDR1 SEHNR and CDR2 FQNEAQ (reference sequence). The CDR3 sequence: CASSDDPSGSQYF. The CDR3, as DNA: TGTGCCAGCAGCGACGACCCGAGTGGGTCCCAGTACTTC.

V and J are TRBV2 and TRBJ2-7; 8 nucleotides align to TRBD1. Unmatched junction bases numbered 12, after V lost 7 bases and J lost 10 bases. The CDR3 has 13 residues. Germline-derived CDR1 and CDR2 are SNHLY and FYNNEI. In DNA, the CDR3 is TGTGCCAGCACCCAGGACAGGGCCCACCCCCAGTACTTC. The encoded protein is CASTQDRAHPQYF. Complete variable domain (other parts from reference TRBV2 and TRBJ2-7): EPEVTQTPSHQVTQMGQEVILRCVPISNHLYFYWYRQILGQKVEFLVSFYNNEISEKSEIFDDQFSVERPDGSNFTLKIRSTKLEDSAMYFCASTQDRAHPQYFGPGTRLTVT.

The chain employs TRBV4-3 and TRBJ2-5, with TRBD2 matching over 7 bases. TRBJ2-7 explains the end of the DNA better; the J call may be wrong. Germline-derived CDR1 and CDR2 are LGHNA and YSLEER. The CDR3 contains 14 residues. The chain's CDR3 is CASSPQGRDFEQYF. The CDR3 coding sequence is TGCGCCAGCAGCCCTCAAGGGAGGGATTTCGAGCAGTACTTC.

This clonotype was picked up a small number of times. V gene TRBV28 combines with J gene TRBJ2-4; 9 bases are a match to TRBD1. Germline V CDR1 and CDR2: MDHEN, SYDVKM. The CDR3 consists of 13 residues. With V trimmed by 7 bases and J by 13 bases, 11 bases remained unmatched. Here the CDR3 DNA reads TGTGCCAGCACTACCGGGACAGGGCTTGAGCAGTACTTC. This encodes CASTTGTGLEQYF.

The V and J genes are TRBV7-9 and TRBJ2-7, with 8 bases fitting TRBD1. V shed 5 bases, J shed 0 bases, and the junction held 9 bases outside the gene matches. Germline V lookup: CDR1 SEHNR, CDR2 FQNEAQ (reference sequence). CDR3 size: 16 residues. The CDR3 DNA sequence: TGTGCCAGCAGCCCGGTGCGGGACAGGAGCTCCTACGAGCAGTACTTC. Encoded protein: CASSPVRDRSSYEQYF.

The rearrangement uses TRBV20-1 and TRBJ1-1, with D hard to call. CDR3 length: 9 residues. The V end lost 2 bases, the J end lost 11 bases, and 6 bases lay between the germline ends. Germline lookup yields CDR1 DFQATT and CDR2 SNEGSKA (reference sequence). CDR3 residues: CSARTQAFF. CDR3 DNA sequence: TGCAGTGCTAGAACGCAGGCTTTCTTT.

This clonotype has a handful of counts. J is TRBJ2-5 and V is TRBV20-1; the match to TRBD2 covers 7 bases. Germline CDR1 reads DFQATT; CDR2 reads SNEGSKA (reference sequence). CDR3 length: 13 amino acids. The V segment lost 5 bases and the J segment 2 bases; nucleotides outside the gene matches: 5. The CDR3 protein is CSALGLDQETQYF. Written as DNA, the CDR3 is TGCAGTGCTCTCGGACTAGATCAAGAGACCCAGTACTTC.

The chain employs TRBV24-1 and TRBJ2-3; D gene ambiguous. Trimming removed 4 bases from V and 6 bases from J, with 10 bases in between. The CDR3 totals 13 residues. Germline assignment: CDR1 KGHDR and CDR2 SFDVKD. CDR3 sequence (DNA): TGTGCCACCAGTGACCTTGCCTCGGATACGCAGTATTTT. Amino acid sequence: CATSDLASDTQYF.

V is TRBV10-3 and J is TRBJ2-1; D possibly corresponds to TRBD1 (5 bases). This CDR3 has 15 amino acids. Germline CDR1 ENHRY, CDR2 SYGVKD. V lost 11 bases to trimming and J lost 0 bases, with 17 bases between them. CDR3 coding DNA: TGTGCCTCAACAGGTTTGCCGGGCTCCTACAATGAGCAGTTCTTC. Translation gives CASTGLPGSYNEQFF.

The V call is TRBV5-1, the J call TRBJ2-7; 7 nucleotides line up with TRBD1. This CDR3 spans 14 amino acids. Per germline, CDR1 SGHRS and CDR2 YFSETQ. V trimming: 4 bases; J trimming: 3 bases; junction bases outside the gene matches: 7. CDR3 sequence (DNA): TGCGCCAGCAGCATCGCAGGGGGTCGCTACGAGCAGTACTTC. This gives the protein CASSIAGGRYEQYF.